The 12 T cell receptor beta chains reported below all come from one sample, sequenced in a study of cytomegalovirus exposure and HLA in healthy donors. Sequencing was performed with immunoSEQ multiplex PCR; in TCRdb, only in-frame clones are kept and a portion is missing. The sample has 60,000 to 90,000 clones; around 94% are singletons. The source material was PBMCs. These receptors were taken from a woman aged 18-35 years in good health and CMV-seronegative.

The rearrangement joins TRBV30 to TRBJ1-5; TRBD1 is a possible D gene (5 bases). The V gene's germline CDR1 is GTSNPN and CDR2 SVGIG (reference sequence). CDR3 length equals 13 residues. The V end was cut by 0 bases, the J end by 11 bases, with 14 bases between. The CDR3 region has the DNA TGTGCCTGGAGTGTACCCGGGGGTTTGTCCCAGCATTTT. Its translation: CAWSVPGGLSQHF.

The V call is TRBV20-1, the J call TRBJ2-1; D is uncertain. Germline lookup yields CDR1 DFQATT and CDR2 SNEGSKA (reference sequence). CDR3 length equals 11 residues. Trimming removed 6 bases from V and 7 bases from J, with 10 bases in between. CDR3 nucleotide sequence: TGCAGTGCCAGAAGTAGAAATGAGCAGTTCTTC. This sequence encodes CSARSRNEQFF.

This chain joins TRBV7-2 and TRBJ2-1; D remains unclear. Germline V gives CDR1 SGHTA, CDR2 FQGNSA. V was shortened by 3 bases and J by 8 bases, with 17 bases between the two germline ends. The CDR3 runs to 15 residues. As DNA, the CDR3 is TGTGCCAGCAGCTTTGGATTCGTGACCCGGGATGAGCAGTTCTTC. Its translation is CASSFGFVTRDEQFF.

A remark on this clone: The junction shows a germline mismatch at one end, possibly a read error. The genes are TRBV7-7 and TRBJ2-1, with TRBD1 matching over 7 bases. The CDR3 loop spans 13 amino acids. The germline V gene encodes CDR1 SSHAT and CDR2 FNYEAQ (reference sequence). The CDR3 DNA reads as TGTGCTAGCAGCTCTGACAGGGCGTCTGAGCAGTTCTTC. Its translation: CASSSDRASEQFF. Together with reference TRBV7-7 and TRBJ2-1, the CDR3 gives the full variable domain: GAGVSQSPRYKVTKRGQDVTLRCDPISSHATLYWYQQALGQGPEFLTYFNYEAQPDKSGLPSDRFSAERPEGSISTLTIQRTEQRDSAMYRCASSSDRASEQFFGPGTRLTVL.

The rearrangement links TRBV9 to TRBJ2-3; TRBD1 aligns across 7 bases. J gave up 5 bases and V 2 bases, and 5 bases lay outside the gene matches. The V gene's germline CDR1 is SGDLS and CDR2 YYNGEE. The CDR3 has 14 residues. The CDR3: CASSVAGGGDTQYF. As DNA, the CDR3 is TGTGCCAGCAGCGTGGCAGGGGGTGGAGATACGCAGTATTTT.

The chain is built from TRBV7-2 and TRBJ1-5; possibly TRBD1 for D (5 bases). The CDR3 totals 13 residues. CDR1 is SGHTA, CDR2 FQGNSA, per germline. With 4 bases removed from V and 2 bases from J, the gap between germline ends came to 6 bases. The CDR3 is CASSWGGNQPQHF. The CDR3 bases are TGTGCCAGCAGCTGGGGGGGCAATCAGCCCCAGCATTTT.

The chain joins TRBV11-3 to TRBJ2-6, with unresolved D. The germline V and J ends were trimmed by 1 base and 0 bases, with 4 bases remaining between them. Germline-derived CDR1 and CDR2 are SGHNT and YENEEA. The CDR3 contains 15 residues. Here the CDR3 reads CASSLAFSGANVLTF. The CDR3, as DNA: TGTGCCAGCAGCTTAGCTTTCTCTGGGGCCAACGTCCTGACTTTC. Variable domain in full (rest from reference TRBV11-3 and TRBJ2-6): EAGVVQSPRYKIIEKKQPVAFWCNPISGHNTLYWYLQNLGQGPELLIRYENEEAVDDSQLPKDRFSAERLKGVDSTLKIQPAELGDSAVYLCASSLAFSGANVLTFGAGSRLTVL.

V and J are TRBV28 and TRBJ1-6, with 7 nucleotides matching TRBD1. The CDR3 totals 14 residues. V trimming: 3 bases; J trimming: 6 bases; junction bases outside the gene matches: 2. CDR1 MDHEN and CDR2 SYDVKM come from the germline V gene. The CDR3 coding sequence is TGTGCCAGCAGTTTGGGGACAGCTAATTCACCCCTCCACTTT. Protein product: CASSLGTANSPLHF.

The rearrangement uses TRBV5-1 and TRBJ2-5; 12 positions agree with TRBD2. The J segment lost 4 bases and the V segment lost 7 bases, leaving 11 bases of the junction unmatched. This CDR3 is 16 amino acids long. Germline CDR1 and CDR2: SGHRS and YFSETQ. CDR3 coding DNA: TGCGCCAGCTCCCTCCGGCTAGCGGGGGGGCGAGAGACCCAGTACTTC. This codes for CASSLRLAGGRETQYF.

V and J are TRBV10-3 and TRBJ1-3, with a weak D call TRBD1 (5 bases). V lost 8 bases and J 1 base, leaving 15 bases between the germline ends. Germline CDR1 reads ENHRY; CDR2 reads SYGVKD. The CDR3 is made up of 15 amino acids. The CDR3 is CAISPRVDSGNTIYF. DNA for the CDR3: TGTGCCATCTCCCCCAGGGTGGATTCTGGAAACACCATATATTTT.

The chain carries TRBV5-1 and TRBJ2-1; 16 nucleotides match TRBD2. The ends lost 9 bases at V and 7 bases at J; junction bases unmatched: 10. CDR1 SGHRS and CDR2 YFSETQ come from the germline V gene. This CDR3 has 16 residues. The CDR3 DNA reads as TGCGCCACCAGAGAACCGGGACTAGCGGGGGGGAATGAGCAGTTCTTC. Translation gives CATREPGLAGGNEQFF.

This chain links TRBV27 with TRBJ1-6; maybe TRBD1 (5 bases). V was shortened by 3 bases and J by 4 bases, with 7 bases between the two germline ends. Per the germline V gene, CDR1 is MNHEY and CDR2 is SMNVEV (reference sequence). This CDR3 region has 14 residues. The CDR3 reads CASSLEGYNSPLHF. CDR3 coding DNA: TGTGCCAGCAGTTTGGAGGGGTATAATTCACCCCTCCACTTT.